The 22 T cell receptor beta chains below all came from one sample that was sequenced in a study of cytomegalovirus exposure and HLA in healthy donors. This PCR relied on a set of 60 Vbeta primers and 13 Jbeta primers. The assay was immunoSEQ multiplex PCR, and TCRdb's table has in-frame clones only and misses some. This sample has over 150,000 clones, with 79% found just once. Material: PBMCs. Receptors were obtained from a woman between 18 and 29 years old in good health and CMV-seronegative.

This chain joins TRBV29-1 and TRBJ2-3; TRBD1 might be the D (6 bases). There are 14 residues in the CDR3. Germline V gives CDR1 SQVTM, CDR2 ANQGSEA. V gave up 3 bases and J gave up 2 bases, with 12 bases separating them. CDR3 sequence (DNA): TGCAGCGTTGATTTGGACAGATACACAGATACGCAGTATTTT. It is translated as CSVDLDRYTDTQYF.

V gene TRBV28 combines with J gene TRBJ1-3, with a tentative D call TRBD1 (5 bases). V was shortened by 5 bases and J by 3 bases, with 14 bases between the two germline ends. This CDR3 comprises 15 residues. Germline assignment: CDR1 MDHEN and CDR2 SYDVKM. CDR3 nucleotides: TGTGCCAGCAGTCCCCTGGCAGGGTATGGAAACACCATATATTTT. It encodes CASSPLAGYGNTIYF.

V is TRBV15 and J is TRBJ2-7; TRBD2 agrees at 9 bases. Germline values: CDR1 LNHNV, CDR2 YYDKDF (reference sequence). This CDR3 comprises 15 residues. The ends lost 3 bases at V and 6 bases at J; junction bases unmatched: 9. CDR3 sequence (DNA): TGTGCCACCAGCAGGATAGCGGGAGTGGCTTCCGAGCAGTACTTC. Translating it yields CATSRIAGVASEQYF.

The chain couples TRBV7-6 to TRBJ2-1; TRBD2 aligns across 14 bases. V shed 4 bases, J shed 8 bases, and the junction held 13 bases outside the gene matches. Per germline, CDR1 SGHVS and CDR2 FNYEAQ. CDR3 length: 18 amino acids. The DNA of the CDR3 is TGTGCCAGCAGCTCTTTTGCCGGGACTAGCGGGGGCGGGGATGAGCAGTTCTTC. This sequence encodes CASSSFAGTSGGGDEQFF.

CDR3: CASSDTYNSPLHF. DNA of the CDR3: TGTGCCAGCAGTGACACCTATAATTCACCCCTCCACTTT. V gene TRBV2 combines with J gene TRBJ1-6, with D hard to call. V was cut by 3 bases and J by 2 bases, with 2 bases left in between. This CDR3 comprises 13 residues. CDR1 is SNHLY, CDR2 FYNNEI, per germline.

This chain uses TRBV7-8 with TRBJ1-5, with D perhaps TRBD1 (6 bases). The germline V and J ends were trimmed by 5 bases and 6 bases, with 14 bases remaining between them. The CDR3 runs to 14 residues. The V gene's germline CDR1 is SGHVS and CDR2 FQNEAQ. The CDR3 protein is CASSANRGAQPQHF. The CDR3 DNA sequence: TGTGCCAGCAGCGCCAACCGGGGGGCTCAGCCCCAGCATTTT.

The rearrangement uses TRBV2 and TRBJ2-7; a possible D gene is TRBD2 (6 bases). CDR1 is SNHLY, CDR2 FYNNEI, per germline. The CDR3 consists of 12 residues. V lost 5 bases, J lost 6 bases, and 11 bases lay in between. CDR3 DNA sequence: TGTGCCAGCAGTACCCCTAGCGCCGAGCAGTACTTC. Translation: CASSTPSAEQYF.

Comment on this clone: The same CDR3 arises from other DNA sequences in this sample as well. The chain uses TRBV7-9 and TRBJ1-1, with D unclear. Trimming stripped 2 bases from V and 4 bases from J, with 5 bases between. The CDR3 is 12 residues long. Looked up from germline, CDR1 is SEHNR and CDR2 is FQNEAQ (reference sequence). The CDR3 sequence: CASSLTRTEAFF. Written as DNA, the CDR3 is TGTGCCAGCAGCTTAACACGCACTGAAGCTTTCTTT.

The J gene is TRBJ1-1, the V gene TRBV10-1; D is possibly TRBD1 (6 bases). With 0 bases removed from V and 0 bases from J, the gap between germline ends came to 8 bases. From germline, CDR1 is WNHNN and CDR2 SYGVQD (reference sequence). The CDR3 has 15 residues. The CDR3 sequence: CASSESRQVNTEAFF. The DNA of the CDR3 is TGCGCCAGCAGTGAGTCCCGACAGGTGAACACTGAAGCTTTCTTT.

Only one count was recorded for this clone. The chain combines TRBV2 with TRBJ1-5, with TRBD1 matching 11 bases. The J segment lost 3 bases and the V segment lost 4 bases, leaving 2 bases of the junction unmatched. CDR1 and CDR2 (germline): SNHLY, FYNNEI. The length of the CDR3 is 15 residues. The CDR3: CASSGDRGANQPQHF. Written as DNA, the CDR3 is TGTGCCAGCAGTGGGGACAGGGGGGCCAATCAGCCCCAGCATTTT.

V and J are TRBV4-3 and TRBJ1-1; 7 bases align to TRBD1. The length of the CDR3 is 13 residues. With 4 bases clipped from V and 8 bases from J, the junction kept 7 bases outside the gene matches. Germline V CDR1 and CDR2: LGHNA, YSLEER. The CDR3 DNA reads as TGCGCCAGCAGCCTTCGGACAGGACGGGAAGCTTTCTTT. This gives the protein CASSLRTGREAFF.

This rearrangement joins TRBV6-5 to TRBJ2-7; 8 bases are shared with TRBD1. In germline, CDR1 is MNHEY, CDR2 SVGAGI. J lost 6 bases, V lost 6 bases, and 10 bases had no gene match. This CDR3 region has 14 residues. The CDR3 region is CASRSDRGFREQYF. CDR3 coding DNA: TGTGCCAGCAGATCCGACAGGGGCTTTCGCGAGCAGTACTTC.

The CDR3 DNA follows: TGTGCCAGCAGTTCCCAACTCGACTCTAGCGGGAGGATTTCTTACGAGCAGTACTTC. Protein: CASSSQLDSSGRISYEQYF. The J gene is TRBJ2-7, the V gene TRBV27; 11 nucleotides agree with TRBD2. CDR1 and CDR2 from the germline V gene are MNHEY and SMNVEV (reference sequence). This CDR3 is 19 amino acids long. J gave up 4 bases and V 4 bases, and 18 bases lay outside the gene matches.

This clone came up a few times. V gene TRBV7-9 combines with J gene TRBJ1-2, with a possible D match to TRBD1 (5 bases). This CDR3 has 13 residues. CDR1 SEHNR and CDR2 FQNEAQ come from the germline V gene (reference sequence). V was pared by 1 base and J by 3 bases, with 6 bases between. CDR3 protein: CASSLGGDYGYTF. CDR3 sequence (DNA): TGTGCCAGCAGCTTAGGGGGGGACTATGGCTACACCTTC.

This chain uses TRBV27 with TRBJ1-2; 8 bases are a match to TRBD1. Losses at the gene ends were 4 bases for V and 6 bases for J; bases not matched to a gene: 7. Looked up from germline, CDR1 is MNHEY and CDR2 is SMNVEV (reference sequence). The CDR3 runs to 14 residues. The CDR3 is CASSSPRGPDGYTF. CDR3 nucleotides: TGTGCCAGCAGTTCCCCCAGGGGGCCAGATGGCTACACCTTC.

The chain carries TRBV19 and TRBJ2-2; 11 nucleotides align to TRBD2. The germline CDR1 and CDR2 sequences are LNHDA and SQIVND (reference sequence). The CDR3 is made up of 16 amino acids. V shed 6 bases, J shed 1 base, and the junction held 4 bases outside the gene matches. The CDR3 DNA sequence: TGTGCCAGTAGACGAACTAGCGGGGGGAACACCGGGGAGCTGTTTTTT. It translates to CASRRTSGGNTGELFF.

The J gene is TRBJ2-1, the V gene TRBV10-1, with D possibly TRBD2 on 5 matching bases. Germline V gene data show CDR1 as WNHNN and CDR2 as SYGVQD (reference sequence). This CDR3 has 12 residues. V lost 2 bases, J lost 9 bases, and 8 bases lay in between. CDR3 region: CASSENGGEQFF. DNA for the CDR3: TGCGCCAGCAGTGAGAACGGAGGTGAGCAGTTCTTC.

The chain uses TRBV29-1 and TRBJ1-1; TRBD1 aligns across 10 bases. V dropped 6 bases and J dropped 5; count of bases not matched to a gene: 9. Germline CDR1 reads SQVTM; CDR2 reads ANQGSEA. This CDR3 region has 14 residues. The DNA for the CDR3 is TGCAGCGTCGAACCCGGACAGGGGGGTACTGAAGCTTTCTTT. Protein: CSVEPGQGGTEAFF.

Only one count was recorded for this clone. The chain combines TRBV27 with TRBJ2-1; TRBD2 matches 10 bases. Germline values: CDR1 MNHEY, CDR2 SMNVEV (reference sequence). The CDR3 spans 15 residues. V shed 5 bases and J 4 bases; nucleotides not matched to a gene: 5. The DNA of the CDR3 is TGTGCCAGCAGTACCGGACTAGCGGTTTACAATGAGCAGTTCTTC. Its protein product is CASSTGLAVYNEQFF.

This chain uses TRBV5-1 with TRBJ2-1; tentatively, D is TRBD2 (7 bases). Germline V gives CDR1 SGHRS, CDR2 YFSETQ. Trimming left V 4 bases short and J 8 bases short, with 19 bases between. CDR3 length: 15 amino acids. As DNA, the CDR3 is TGCGCCAGCAGCCCAGAGGGGGGGGTGATCGATGAGCAGTTCTTC. Its protein product is CASSPEGGVIDEQFF.

The V gene is TRBV5-1, the J gene TRBJ1-2; 8 bases line up with TRBD1. V gave up 3 bases and J gave up 0 bases; unmatched junction bases: 10. Germline values: CDR1 SGHRS, CDR2 YFSETQ. The CDR3 spans 17 residues. CDR3 nucleotides: TGCGCCAGCAGCTCATACGGCGTGACAGGGGCTAACTATGGCTACACCTTC. Protein product: CASSSYGVTGANYGYTF.

In its sample, this clone was seen a few times. V usage is TRBV15 and J usage is TRBJ2-7, with a tentative D call TRBD2 (5 bases). The CDR3 consists of 11 residues. CDR1 and CDR2 from the germline V gene are LNHNV and YYDKDF (reference sequence). V was clipped by 0 bases and J by 12 bases, with 9 bases between them. The DNA for the CDR3 is TGTGCCACCAGCAGAGATCAGGACTCGTACTTC. The encoded protein is CATSRDQDSYF.